The 24 T cell receptor beta chains below come from one sample, sequenced in a study of blood T cells in healthy people across ages. Together with a sample-barcoded 5' primer, a J-beta primer mix was included in a second PCR lasting about 7 to 11 cycles. TCRdb ran MiXCR on the 5' RACE reads and lists one entry per CDR3 protein. The sample contains 1,100,000 or so distinct CDR3 sequences, more than 35% of which appear only once. Sequencing input: blood. These TCRs come from a woman in her fifties or sixties in good health.

The chain couples TRBV10-3 to TRBJ1-2, with TRBD1 matching over 8 bases. The CDR3 consists of 15 residues. Germline V CDR1 and CDR2: ENHRY, SYGVKD. V lost 0 bases, J lost 4 bases, and 4 bases stayed unmatched. Written as DNA, the CDR3 is TGTGCCATCAGTGAGTCCAGACAGGGGACCTATGGCTACACCTTC. As protein: CAISESRQGTYGYTF.

The chain is built from TRBV10-1 and TRBJ2-1; 7 bases map to TRBD2. The J segment lost 12 bases and the V segment lost 0 bases, leaving 5 bases of the junction unmatched. This CDR3 is 13 amino acids long. Germline values: CDR1 WNHNN, CDR2 SYGVQD (reference sequence). CDR3 residues: CASSESALAVQFF. CDR3 DNA sequence: TGCGCCAGCAGTGAGTCCGCGCTAGCGGTGCAGTTCTTC.

The chain joins TRBV12-5 to TRBJ2-1; D call uncertain. The CDR3 covers 12 residues. The V gene's germline CDR1 is LGHNT and CDR2 FRNRAP. Trimming took 1 base from V and 14 from J, leaving 12 bases between them. The CDR3 loop reads CASGLAPTPEFF. The DNA of the CDR3 is TGTGCTAGTGGTTTGGCCCCGACCCCGGAGTTCTTC.

As concerns this clonotype: One base away lies a much larger clone, so this may be a sequencing read error. This rearrangement joins TRBV10-3 to TRBJ2-4; TRBD2 might be the D (6 bases). The J call may not be correct, given that the DNA end is closer to TRBJ2-5. The V gene's germline CDR1 is ENHRY and CDR2 SYGVKD. CDR3 length: 14 amino acids. In nucleotides, the CDR3 is TGTGCCTTCAGTGAGTCGGTGGAGGGATGGACCCAGTACTTC. It yields the protein CAFSESVEGWTQYF.

The chain couples TRBV2 to TRBJ2-1, with 7 bases lining up with TRBD2. Germline-derived CDR1 and CDR2 are SNHLY and FYNNEI. Trimming at V came to 4 bases and at J to 6 bases, leaving 9 bases not matched to a gene. The CDR3 runs to 15 residues. CDR3 sequence: CASSGGASGLNEQFF. CDR3 bases: TGTGCCAGCAGTGGTGGGGCTAGCGGACTCAATGAGCAGTTCTTC.

The rearrangement uses TRBV28 and TRBJ1-1; the D gene is possibly TRBD1 (5 bases). Germline V gene data show CDR1 as MDHEN and CDR2 as SYDVKM. With 0 bases removed from V and 5 bases from J, the gap between germline ends came to 7 bases. The CDR3 totals 13 residues. The CDR3 protein is CASSLWGQTEAFF. The CDR3 DNA follows: TGTGCCAGCAGTTTATGGGGGCAGACTGAAGCTTTCTTT.

CDR3 in DNA: TGTGCCAGCAGTTACCCAAGATCGGGGGTCAATGAGCAGTACTTC. Protein: CASSYPRSGVNEQYF. The chain combines TRBV6-5 with TRBJ2-5, with D tentatively TRBD2 (6 bases). This CDR3 has 15 residues. With 2 bases removed from V and 11 bases from J, the gap between germline ends came to 21 bases. Germline CDR1 and CDR2: MNHEY and SVGAGI.

This clonotype came up many times. The rearrangement links TRBV11-2 to TRBJ2-1; 16 bases agree with TRBD2. The CDR3 totals 19 residues. J gave up 6 bases and V 6 bases, and 14 bases lay outside the gene matches. CDR1 and CDR2 from the germline V gene are SGHAT and FQNNGV. This CDR3 reads CASRKTRGLAGGPRNEQFF. CDR3 sequence (DNA): TGTGCCAGCAGAAAAACCCGGGGACTAGCGGGAGGGCCTCGCAATGAGCAGTTCTTC. Filled out from reference TRBV11-2 and TRBJ2-1, the complete variable domain reads EAGVAQSPRYKIIEKRQSVAFWCNPISGHATLYWYQQILGQGPKLLIQFQNNGVVDDSQLPKDRFSAERLKGVDSTLKIQPAKLEDSAVYLCASRKTRGLAGGPRNEQFFGPGTRLTVL.

This clonotype was observed a few times. The gene calls are TRBV20-1 and TRBJ1-2; D might be TRBD1 (6 bases). CDR1 and CDR2 (germline): DFQATT, SNEGSKA (reference sequence). The CDR3 has 12 amino acids. V was cut by 3 bases and J by 4 bases, with 9 bases left in between. CDR3 coding DNA: TGCAGTGCTAGTCAGGGGCGCTATGGCTACACCTTC. Amino acid sequence: CSASQGRYGYTF.

CDR3 in amino acids: CSARRSKDIYNEQFF. The CDR3 DNA reads as TGCAGTGCTAGGAGGTCCAAGGATATCTACAATGAGCAGTTCTTC. The gene calls are TRBV20-1 and TRBJ2-1; D gene uncertain. Per the germline V gene, CDR1 is DFQATT and CDR2 is SNEGSKA (reference sequence). This CDR3 comprises 15 residues. V lost 3 bases and J lost 3, with 15 bases in between.

This clonotype came up once. The chain employs TRBV7-3 and TRBJ2-3; D is undetermined. The CDR3 is 13 amino acids. With 6 bases removed from V and 4 bases from J, the gap between germline ends came to 11 bases. From germline, CDR1 is SGHTA and CDR2 FQGTGA. CDR3 protein: CASSAGFADTQYF. In DNA, the CDR3 is TGTGCCAGCAGTGCCGGGTTCGCAGATACGCAGTATTTT.

The rearrangement uses TRBV15 and TRBJ2-7, with D possibly TRBD2 on 5 matching bases. The V end was cut by 3 bases, the J end by 3 bases, with 15 bases between. The CDR3 totals 15 residues. CDR1 and CDR2 (germline): LNHNV, YYDKDF (reference sequence). CDR3 residues: CATSSRWENYYEQYF. CDR3 bases: TGTGCCACCAGCAGTCGCTGGGAGAATTACTACGAGCAGTACTTC.

In this sample, this clonotype turned up many times. This chain connects TRBV29-1 to TRBJ2-7, with 7 bases identical to TRBD1. The CDR3 is made up of 16 amino acids. V was pared by 6 bases and J by 0 bases, with 14 bases of the junction left unmatched. The germline V gene encodes CDR1 SQVTM and CDR2 ANQGSEA. CDR3 loop: CSVATGFGTVSYEQYF. CDR3 in DNA: TGCAGCGTCGCAACGGGTTTCGGGACAGTCTCCTACGAGCAGTACTTC.

As DNA, the CDR3 is TGTGCCAGCAGTGGATCGCCTCTAGCGGGAGGGACGGGGGAGCAGTACTTC. Translated, it gives CASSGSPLAGGTGEQYF. The chain joins TRBV6-1 to TRBJ2-4; TRBD2 matches 12 bases. There are 17 residues in the CDR3. Germline CDR1 reads MNHNS; CDR2 reads SASEGT. V gave up 4 bases and J gave up 13 bases; unmatched junction bases: 17.

This clonotype was counted a few times. The rearrangement uses TRBV5-1 and TRBJ1-2; D not certain. The CDR3 is 14 residues long. The germline V gene has CDR1 SGHRS and CDR2 YFSETQ. Trimming left V 4 bases short and J 5 bases short, with 15 bases between. CDR3 amino acids: CASSVPGEPYGYTF. The CDR3, as DNA: TGCGCCAGCAGCGTGCCGGGAGAGCCATATGGCTACACCTTC. Full variable domain (remainder filled in from reference TRBV5-1 and TRBJ1-2): KAGVTQTPRYLIKTRGQQVTLSCSPISGHRSVSWYQQTPGQGLQFLFEYFSETQRNKGNFPGRFSGRQFSNSRSEMNVSTLELGDSALYLCASSVPGEPYGYTFGSGTRLTVV.

This chain links TRBV6-2 or TRBV6-3 with TRBJ2-2; 8 nucleotides agree with TRBD1. The trim removed 5 bases at V and 7 bases at J, leaving 6 bases unmatched. The CDR3 sequence is 14 residues long. Germline CDR1 is MNHEY and CDR2 is SVGEGT. CDR3 nucleotides: TGTGCCAGCAGTGTAGACAGGGGCGGCGGGGAGCTGTTTTTT. This codes for CASSVDRGGGELFF.

This chain joins TRBV15 and TRBJ1-4, with D perhaps matching TRBD1 (5 bases). V was pared by 0 bases and J by 7 bases, with 12 bases between. The CDR3 extends over 15 amino acids. In germline, CDR1 is LNHNV, CDR2 YYDKDF (reference sequence). CDR3 protein: CATSRDVGAGEKLFF. The CDR3 DNA sequence: TGTGCCACCAGCAGAGATGTCGGGGCGGGTGAAAAACTGTTTTTT.

This chain connects TRBV28 to TRBJ2-4; 7 bases are a match to TRBD1. Matching the DNA end better, TRBJ2-7 makes the J call doubtful. Germline CDR1 reads MDHEN; CDR2 reads SYDVKM. The CDR3 contains 16 residues. DNA of the CDR3: TGTGCCAGCAGTTTAGCCACAGGGGCCTGCTCCTACGAGCAGTACTTC. It is translated as CASSLATGACSYEQYF.

This chain uses TRBV6-1 with TRBJ1-2; possible D gene TRBD1, 5 bases. This CDR3 is built from 14 residues. Germline V gene lookup returns CDR1 MNHNS and CDR2 SASEGT. V shed 7 bases and J shed 7 bases, with 19 bases lying between them. CDR3 coding DNA: TGTGCCAGCAACCCCTCGGGAGGGGACTTTGGCTACACCTTC. Amino acid sequence: CASNPSGGDFGYTF.

The CDR3 loop reads CASSPLVAGETQYF. The DNA for the CDR3 is TGTGCCAGCAGCCCCCTCGTGGCGGGGGAGACCCAGTACTTC. The chain links TRBV7-2 to TRBJ2-5, with D possibly matching TRBD2 (6 bases). With 5 bases removed from V and 5 bases from J, the gap between germline ends came to 15 bases. The CDR3 sequence is 14 residues long. The germline CDR1 and CDR2 sequences are SGHTA and FQGNSA.

This clonotype was seen only a few times. This chain uses TRBV20-1 with TRBJ2-1; perhaps TRBD1 as D (6 bases). Germline assignment: CDR1 DFQATT and CDR2 SNEGSKA (reference sequence). Deletions cut 5 bases from V and 5 bases from J, with 13 bases between. This CDR3 contains 13 residues. The CDR3 coding sequence is TGCAGTGCTTCCCGGGACACTAACAATGAGCAGTTCTTC. It is translated as CSASRDTNNEQFF.

V and J are TRBV5-1 and TRBJ2-5, with 7 bases aligning to TRBD1. Trimming took 4 bases from V and 0 from J; bases not matched to a gene: 6. This CDR3 is built from 15 residues. Germline loops: CDR1 SGHRS, CDR2 YFSETQ. The chain's CDR3 is CASSARTGYQETQYF. The CDR3 DNA sequence: TGCGCCAGCAGCGCCCGGACAGGTTACCAAGAGACCCAGTACTTC.

This chain links TRBV7-8 with TRBJ2-6; no reliable D call. Trimming stripped 2 bases from V and 2 bases from J, with 16 bases between. The CDR3 length is 18 residues. Germline V gene sequence: CDR1 SGHVS, CDR2 FQNEAQ. The CDR3 DNA reads TGTGCCAGCAGCTTAACACGGTACAGCCGCGCTGGGGCCAACGTCCTGACTTTC. Protein product: CASSLTRYSRAGANVLTF.

This clonotype has more than one count but fewer than ten. The V call is TRBV27, the J call TRBJ2-5; D may correspond to TRBD1 or TRBD2 (5 bases each). Germline loops: CDR1 MNHEY, CDR2 SMNVEV (reference sequence). CDR3 length equals 15 residues. V lost 6 bases to trimming and J lost 5 bases, with 19 bases between them. The CDR3 protein is CASSRDAHAGETQYF. In DNA, the CDR3 is TGTGCCAGCAGCAGGGACGCCCATGCAGGGGAGACCCAGTACTTC.